This T cell receptor (beta chain) came from a study of blood T cell repertoires in COVID-19. Study summary: T cells, B-cell-depleted T cells, or PBMCs provided the cDNA or gDNA that served as material.

This clone was seen a single time. Living in under 30 US areas, the participants were between roughly 18 and 90 years of age. How the authors handled the data: By means of reference gene primer amplification, nucleated cell counts were estimated. Profiled with immunoSEQ multiplex PCR; TCRdb holds only in-frame clones, not every one. Clonal size and the V and J genes are those of that table, whereas D and trimming came from the DNA. Among a few hundred thousand clones listed, 88% were seen once. This CDR3 has 12 amino acids. The germline V gene encodes CDR1 SGHVS and CDR2 FQNEAQ. V lost 5 bases and J lost 1, with 3 bases in between.

Sequencing was performed on PBMCs or T cells enriched from blood (not recorded which). The sequence was collected from a woman in her forties or fifties who had recovered from COVID-19. This chain links TRBV7-8 with TRBJ2-1; D is unclear. The CDR3 DNA follows: TGTGCCAGCAGCCCTTCCTACAATGAGCAGTTCTTC. Translation: CASSPSYNEQFF.